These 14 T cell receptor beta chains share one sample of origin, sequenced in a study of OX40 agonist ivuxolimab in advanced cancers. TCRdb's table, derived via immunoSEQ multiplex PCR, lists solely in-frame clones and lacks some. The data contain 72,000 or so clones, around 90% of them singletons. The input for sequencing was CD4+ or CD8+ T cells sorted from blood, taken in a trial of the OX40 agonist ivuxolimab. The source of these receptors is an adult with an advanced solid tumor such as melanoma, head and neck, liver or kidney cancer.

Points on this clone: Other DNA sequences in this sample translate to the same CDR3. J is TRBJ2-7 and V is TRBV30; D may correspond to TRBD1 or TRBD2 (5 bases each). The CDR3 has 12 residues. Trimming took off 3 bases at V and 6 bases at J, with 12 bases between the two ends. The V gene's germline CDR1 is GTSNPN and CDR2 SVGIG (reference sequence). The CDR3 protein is CAWSRTGREQYF. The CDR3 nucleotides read TGTGCCTGGAGCCGGACGGGGCGCGAGCAGTACTTC.

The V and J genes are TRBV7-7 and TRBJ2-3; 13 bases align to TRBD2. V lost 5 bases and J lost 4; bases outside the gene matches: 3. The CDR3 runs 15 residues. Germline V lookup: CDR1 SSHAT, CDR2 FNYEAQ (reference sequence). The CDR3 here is CASSIGLAGADTQYF. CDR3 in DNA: TGTGCCAGCAGCATTGGACTAGCGGGAGCAGATACGCAGTATTTT.

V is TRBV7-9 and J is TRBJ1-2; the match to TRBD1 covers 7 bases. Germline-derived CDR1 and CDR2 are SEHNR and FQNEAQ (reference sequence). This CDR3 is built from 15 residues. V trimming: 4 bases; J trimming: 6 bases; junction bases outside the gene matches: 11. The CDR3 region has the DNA TGTGCCAGCAGCTCGTACCGGGACAGCCGTCATGGCTACACCTTC. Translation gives CASSSYRDSRHGYTF. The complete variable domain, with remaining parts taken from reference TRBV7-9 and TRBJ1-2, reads DTGVSQNPRHKITKRGQNVTFRCDPISEHNRLYWYRQTLGQGPEFLTYFQNEAQLEKSRLLSDRFSAERPKGSFSTLEIQRTEQGDSAMYLCASSSYRDSRHGYTFGSGTRLTVV.

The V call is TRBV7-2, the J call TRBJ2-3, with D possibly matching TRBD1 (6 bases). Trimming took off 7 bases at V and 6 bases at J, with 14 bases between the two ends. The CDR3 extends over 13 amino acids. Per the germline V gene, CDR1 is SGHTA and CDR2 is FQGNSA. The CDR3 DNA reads TGTGCCAGCACCGCGGTGGGGGCCGATACGCAGTATTTT. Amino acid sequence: CASTAVGADTQYF.

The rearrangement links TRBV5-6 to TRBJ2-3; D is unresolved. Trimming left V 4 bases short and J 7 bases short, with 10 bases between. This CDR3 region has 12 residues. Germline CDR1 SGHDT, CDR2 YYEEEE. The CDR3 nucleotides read TGTGCCAGCAGCATACGCAGGTATACGCAGTATTTT. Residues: CASSIRRYTQYF.

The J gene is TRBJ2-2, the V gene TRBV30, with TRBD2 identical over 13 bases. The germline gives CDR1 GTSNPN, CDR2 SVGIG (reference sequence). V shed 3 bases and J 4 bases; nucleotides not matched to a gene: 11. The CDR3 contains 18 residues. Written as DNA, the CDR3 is TGTGCCTGGAGGAGACAACTAGCGGGAGGGCCCCTCACCGGGGAGCTGTTTTTT. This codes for CAWRRQLAGGPLTGELFF.

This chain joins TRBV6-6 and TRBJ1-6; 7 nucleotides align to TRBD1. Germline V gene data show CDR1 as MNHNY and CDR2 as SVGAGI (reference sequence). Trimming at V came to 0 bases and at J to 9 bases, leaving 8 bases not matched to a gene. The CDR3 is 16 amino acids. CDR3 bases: TGTGCCAGCAGTTACTCGTCCCCGGGACAGTCTTCACCCCTCCACTTT. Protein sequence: CASSYSSPGQSSPLHF.

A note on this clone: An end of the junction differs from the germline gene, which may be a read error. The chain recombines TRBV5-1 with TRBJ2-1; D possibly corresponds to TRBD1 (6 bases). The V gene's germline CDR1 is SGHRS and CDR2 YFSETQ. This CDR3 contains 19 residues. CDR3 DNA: TGCGCCAGCAACTTGGCCTTGGACAGTGGAATTTCTCAAAACAATGAGCAGTTCTTC. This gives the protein CASNLALDSGISQNNEQFF.

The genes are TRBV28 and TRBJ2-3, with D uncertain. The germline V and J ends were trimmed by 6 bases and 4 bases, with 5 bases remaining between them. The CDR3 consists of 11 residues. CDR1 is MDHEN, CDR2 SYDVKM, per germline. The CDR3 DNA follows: TGTGCCAGCAGCGAGTCAGATACGCAGTATTTT. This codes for CASSESDTQYF. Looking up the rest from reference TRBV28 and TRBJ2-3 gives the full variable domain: DVKVTQSSRYLVKRTGEKVFLECVQDMDHENMFWYRQDPGLGLRLIYFSYDVKMKEKGDIPEGYSVSREKKERFSLILESASTNQTSMYLCASSESDTQYFGPGTRLTVL.

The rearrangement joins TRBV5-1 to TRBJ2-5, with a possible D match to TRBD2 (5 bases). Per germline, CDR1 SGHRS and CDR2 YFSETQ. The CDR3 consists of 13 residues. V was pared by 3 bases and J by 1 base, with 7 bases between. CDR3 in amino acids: CASSSGVQETQYF. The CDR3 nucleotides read TGCGCCAGCAGCTCCGGGGTCCAAGAGACCCAGTACTTC.

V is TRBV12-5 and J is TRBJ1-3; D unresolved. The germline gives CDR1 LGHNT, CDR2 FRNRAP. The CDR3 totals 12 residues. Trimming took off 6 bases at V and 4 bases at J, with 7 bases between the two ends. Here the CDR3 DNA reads TGTGCTAGTGGCGGGCTCGGAAACACCATATATTTT. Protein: CASGGLGNTIYF.

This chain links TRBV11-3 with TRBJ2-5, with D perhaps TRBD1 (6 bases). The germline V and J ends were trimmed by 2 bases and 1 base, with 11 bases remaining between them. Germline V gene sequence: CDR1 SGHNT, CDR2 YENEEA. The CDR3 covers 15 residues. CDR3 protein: CASSLSGQPQETQYF. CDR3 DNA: TGTGCCAGCAGCTTAAGTGGACAGCCCCAAGAGACCCAGTACTTC.

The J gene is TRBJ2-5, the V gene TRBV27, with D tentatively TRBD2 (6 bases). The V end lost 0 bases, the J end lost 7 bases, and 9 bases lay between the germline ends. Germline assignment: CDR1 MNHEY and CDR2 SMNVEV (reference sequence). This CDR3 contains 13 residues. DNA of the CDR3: TGTGCCAGCAGTTTATCGGAGGGTGTGACCCAGTACTTC. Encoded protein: CASSLSEGVTQYF.

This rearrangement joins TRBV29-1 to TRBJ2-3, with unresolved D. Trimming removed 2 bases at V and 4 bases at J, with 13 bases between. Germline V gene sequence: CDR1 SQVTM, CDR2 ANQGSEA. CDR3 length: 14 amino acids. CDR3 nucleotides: TGCAGCGTTGAACCTGCTAGTTCACCAGATACGCAGTATTTT. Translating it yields CSVEPASSPDTQYF.